This T cell receptor (beta chain) derives from a study of precursors of human CD4 cytotoxic T cells listed by TCRdb under 2018. For context, the study as a whole: In total, CD4+ memory subsets from 11 to 15 donors went into the bulk TCR-seq analysis. Sequences for both the TCRalpha and TCRbeta chains came out of the TCR-seq analysis of about 14 donors (table S7). Paper-wide results and their limitations: According to the authors, a human observational design cannot definitively establish the direction of differentiation between precursor and effector cells. Only about 95% of the 14 donors were included in some of the bulk TCR-seq comparisons, which suggests that not every subset was available for every donor. Compared with TCM and TEM subsets, the IL-7Rhigh and IL-7R- TEMRA subsets had more restricted TCR repertoires, with lower diversity and more expanded clonotypes. Expanded effector clonotypes made up a larger fraction of IL-7Rhigh TEMRA clonotypes than of TEM or TCM clonotypes.

Trimming removed 2 bases from V and 6 bases from J; the gene matches leave 7 bases unexplained. Inclusive of the bounding cysteine and phenylalanine, the CDR3 is 16 residues long. Only CDR3 DNA remains: 48 bases, in frame from the first base. The reads were generated on an Illumina MiSeq. The original pipeline was this. Repertoire diversity was measured with the Shannon-Wiener index computed in VDJtools. TCRbeta clonotypes with a clonotype frequency of at least 3 were defined as expanded. Using fastp trimming at Q25 and MiXCR clonotype assembly, TCRdb reanalyzed the public sequencing data and kept in-frame beta chains. Identical CDR3 proteins give one entry, which carries the most common genes and DNA. V and J calls and clone size were set by TCRdb, not the authors. The sample table contains 450 to 600 distinct CDR3 sequences; only one count was recorded for about 18% of them. The biggest ten clones account for 15% to 20% of the sample.

Bulk UMI-based TCR sequencing was performed on four sorted CD4+ memory subsets (TCM, TEM, IL-7Rhigh TEMRA, IL-7R- TEMRA) to test a precursor-effector relationship among CD4 cytotoxic T cells. The cells came from peripheral blood mononuclear cells that had been isolated from human blood. In this sample, this clonotype turned up a few times. Its target antigen remains unknown. No base quality information exists; no much larger clone differs at one position. In this chain, TRBV12-3 or TRBV12-4 is recombined with TRBJ2-2; 9 central bases correspond to TRBD1. Specimen: memory CD4+ T cells from blood (PBMCs). The clonotype was recovered from a human donor in good health. In nucleotide form, the sequence is TGTGCCAGCAGTTTACCCGCCGGGACAGGGCCCGGGGAGCTGTTTTTT. The resulting protein is CASSLPAGTGPGELFF.